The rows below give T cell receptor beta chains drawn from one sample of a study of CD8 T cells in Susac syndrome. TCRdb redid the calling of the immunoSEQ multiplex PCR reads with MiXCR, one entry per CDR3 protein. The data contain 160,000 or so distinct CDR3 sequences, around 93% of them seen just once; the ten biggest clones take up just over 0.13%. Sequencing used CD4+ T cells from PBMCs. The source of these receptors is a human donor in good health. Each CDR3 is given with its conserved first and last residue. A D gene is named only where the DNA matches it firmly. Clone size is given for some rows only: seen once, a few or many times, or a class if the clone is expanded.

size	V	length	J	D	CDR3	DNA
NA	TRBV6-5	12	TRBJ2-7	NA	CASSYRGNEQYF	TGTGCCAGCAGTTACCGGGGGAACGAGCAGTACTTC
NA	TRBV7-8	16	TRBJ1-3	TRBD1	CASSLTGQGAGNTIYF	TGTGCCAGCAGCTTAACCGGACAGGGAGCTGGAAACACCATATATTTT
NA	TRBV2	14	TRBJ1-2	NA	CASSWGLANYGYTF	TGTGCCAGCAGCTGGGGGCTTGCTAACTATGGCTACACCTTC
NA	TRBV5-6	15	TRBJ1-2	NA	CASSLGGAQPYGYTF	TGTGCCAGCAGCTTGGGGGGGGCGCAGCCTTATGGCTACACCTTC
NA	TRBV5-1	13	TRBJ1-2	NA	CASTNTGQEGYTF	TGCGCCAGCACCAACACGGGACAAGAAGGCTACACCTTC
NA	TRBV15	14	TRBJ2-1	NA	CATSRDTASNEQFF	TGTGCCACCAGCAGAGATACCGCCAGCAATGAGCAGTTCTTC
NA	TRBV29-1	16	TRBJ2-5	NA	CSVVPRDWTEQETQYF	TGCAGCGTTGTCCCCCGGGATTGGACAGAACAAGAGACCCAGTACTTC
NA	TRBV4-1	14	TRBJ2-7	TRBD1	CASSPGQGSNEQYF	TGCGCCAGCAGCCCGGGACAGGGGAGCAACGAGCAGTACTTC
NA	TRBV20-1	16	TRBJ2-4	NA	CSARDQGLLAKNIQYF	TGCAGTGCTAGAGATCAAGGGCTCCTAGCCAAAAACATTCAGTACTTC
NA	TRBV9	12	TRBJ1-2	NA	CASSAQVYGYTF	TGTGCCAGCAGCGCCCAGGTCTATGGCTACACCTTC
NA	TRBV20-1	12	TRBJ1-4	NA	CSARGGDEKLFF	TGCAGTGCTAGAGGGGGCGATGAAAAACTGTTTTTT
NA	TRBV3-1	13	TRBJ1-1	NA	CASSVLQNTEAFF	TGTGCCAGCAGCGTTCTACAAAACACTGAAGCTTTCTTT
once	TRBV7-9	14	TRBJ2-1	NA	CASSAGPSFNEQFF	TGTGCCAGCAGCGCGGGACCCTCTTTCAATGAGCAGTTCTTC
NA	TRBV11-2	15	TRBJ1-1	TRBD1	CASSFGGQGDTEAFF	TGTGCCAGCAGCTTCGGTGGACAGGGGGACACTGAAGCTTTCTTT
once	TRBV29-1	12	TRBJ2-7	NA	CSARRSTYEQYF	TGCAGCGCGAGGCGCAGTACCTACGAGCAGTACTTC
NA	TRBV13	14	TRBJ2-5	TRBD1	CASTLGDSQETQYF	TGTGCCAGCACCCTAGGGGACAGCCAAGAGACCCAGTACTTC
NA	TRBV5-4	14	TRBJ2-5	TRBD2	CASSLQTSEETQYF	TGTGCCAGCAGCTTGCAGACTAGCGAAGAGACCCAGTACTTC
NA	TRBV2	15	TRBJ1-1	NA	CASSLDSPMNTEAFF	TGTGCCAGCTCTCTCGACAGCCCCATGAACACTGAAGCTTTCTTT
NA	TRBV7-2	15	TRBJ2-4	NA	CASSARGLAKNIQYF	TGTGCCAGCAGCGCTAGGGGACTAGCCAAAAACATTCAGTACTTC
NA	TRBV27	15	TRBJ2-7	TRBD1	CASIQGTGASYEQYF	TGTGCCAGCATCCAAGGGACAGGAGCTTCCTACGAGCAGTACTTC
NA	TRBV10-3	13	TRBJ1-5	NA	CAISDRENQPQHF	TGTGCCATCAGTGACAGGGAGAATCAGCCCCAGCATTTT
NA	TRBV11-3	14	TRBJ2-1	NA	CASSLSGFYNEQFF	TGTGCCAGCAGCCTCAGCGGGTTTTACAATGAGCAGTTCTTC
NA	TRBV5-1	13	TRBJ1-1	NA	CASRGGQGTEAFF	TGCGCCTCGAGGGGGGGGCAGGGCACTGAAGCTTTCTTT
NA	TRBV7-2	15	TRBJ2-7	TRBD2	CASSRTSGGAYEQYF	TGTGCCAGCAGCCGTACTAGCGGGGGGGCCTACGAGCAGTACTTC
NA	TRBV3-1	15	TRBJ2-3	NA	CASSSIGLGGDTQYF	TGTGCCAGCAGCTCGATCGGACTAGGGGGGGATACGCAGTATTTT
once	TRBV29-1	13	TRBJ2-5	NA	CSVSRTDKETQYF	TGCAGCGTTTCCCGGACAGACAAAGAGACCCAGTACTTC
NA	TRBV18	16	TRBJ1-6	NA	CASSPVAAGYDSPLHF	TGTGCCAGCTCACCGGTGGCGGCCGGTTACGATTCACCCCTCCACTTT
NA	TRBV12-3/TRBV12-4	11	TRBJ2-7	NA	CASGLRGRQYF	TGTGCCAGCGGCCTTCGGGGGAGACAGTACTTC
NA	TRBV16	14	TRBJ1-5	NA	CASSQSGSNQPQHF	TGTGCCAGCAGCCAATCGGGCAGCAATCAGCCCCAGCATTTT
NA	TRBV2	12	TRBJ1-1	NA	CASTYAGAEAFF	TGTGCCAGCACATATGCGGGGGCTGAAGCTTTCTTT
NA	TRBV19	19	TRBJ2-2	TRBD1	CASSPVLTPGGSNTGELFF	TGTGCCAGTAGTCCGGTATTAACACCAGGGGGCTCGAACACCGGGGAGCTGTTTTTT
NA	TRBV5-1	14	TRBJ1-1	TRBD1	CASRTGTAGTEAFF	TGCGCCAGCAGAACCGGGACAGCGGGGACTGAAGCTTTCTTT
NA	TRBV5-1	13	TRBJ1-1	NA	CASSSGTNTEAFF	TGCGCCAGCAGCAGCGGGACCAACACTGAAGCTTTCTTT
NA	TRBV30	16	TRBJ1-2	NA	CAWSVPPQGRDYGYTF	TGTGCCTGGAGTGTACCCCCGCAGGGCCGAGATTATGGCTACACCTTC
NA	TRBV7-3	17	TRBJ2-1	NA	CASSSKPGHNTHNEQFF	TGTGCCAGCAGCAGTAAGCCGGGACACAACACACACAATGAGCAGTTCTTC
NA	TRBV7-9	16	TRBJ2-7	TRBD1	CASSSMLGTGNYEQYF	TGTGCCAGCAGCTCCATGCTCGGGACAGGCAACTACGAGCAGTACTTC
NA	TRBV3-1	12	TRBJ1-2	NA	CASGNPGYGYTF	TGTGCCAGCGGCAATCCCGGGTATGGCTACACCTTC
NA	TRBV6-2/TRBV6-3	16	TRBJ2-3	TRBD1	CASSYRTGESTDTQYF	TGTGCCAGCAGTTACCGGACAGGGGAAAGCACAGATACGCAGTATTTT
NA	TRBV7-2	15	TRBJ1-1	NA	CASSLYWGLNTEAFF	TGTGCCAGCAGCTTATACTGGGGTTTGAACACTGAAGCTTTCTTT
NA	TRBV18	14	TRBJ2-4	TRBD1	CASLQGPTKNIQYF	TGTGCCAGCTTACAGGGGCCAACCAAAAACATTCAGTACTTC
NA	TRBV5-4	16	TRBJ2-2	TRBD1	CASSGGDSSASGELFF	TGTGCCAGCAGCGGTGGGGACAGTTCAGCCTCCGGGGAGCTGTTTTTT
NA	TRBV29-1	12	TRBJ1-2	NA	CSVEIGRAGYTF	TGCAGCGTTGAGATAGGACGAGCCGGCTACACCTTC
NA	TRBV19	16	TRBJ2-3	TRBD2	CASGIGSSGATDTQYF	TGTGCCAGTGGTATAGGATCTAGCGGGGCCACAGATACGCAGTATTTT
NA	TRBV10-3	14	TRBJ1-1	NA	CARSSSWFNTEAFF	TGTGCCAGGTCCTCCAGTTGGTTTAACACTGAAGCTTTCTTT
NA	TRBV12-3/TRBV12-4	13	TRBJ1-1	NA	CASSFAENTEAFF	TGTGCCAGCAGTTTCGCCGAGAACACTGAAGCTTTCTTT
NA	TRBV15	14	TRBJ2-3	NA	CATSRDRGTDTQYF	TGTGCCACCAGCAGAGATCGCGGCACAGATACGCAGTATTTT
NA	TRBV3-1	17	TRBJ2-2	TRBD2	CASSQKRSGGRTGELFF	TGTGCCAGCAGCCAAAAAAGGAGCGGGGGGAGGACGGGGGAGCTGTTTTTT
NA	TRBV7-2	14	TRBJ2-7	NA	CASSIMDGPYEQYF	TGTGCCAGCAGCATCATGGACGGACCGTACGAGCAGTACTTC
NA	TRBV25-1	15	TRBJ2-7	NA	CASSGVGDSSYEQYF	TGTGCCAGCAGTGGGGTCGGGGACTCTTCCTACGAGCAGTACTTC